What follows are 4 T cell receptor beta chains derived from one specimen sequenced in a study of T and B cells in COVID-19 patients. TRB was amplified from around 250-460 ng of blood genomic DNA. BIOMED2 TRB-A/B primer pools were used in multiplex TRB PCR. TCRdb processed the multiplex PCR reads anew with MiXCR; each CDR3 protein has one entry. The sample shows roughly 23,000 distinct CDR3 sequences, around 30% of them seen only once. Sequenced material: blood. All receptors derive from a human donor who had recovered from COVID-19.

In its sample, this clonotype is medium-sized (0.01 to 0.1%). This rearrangement joins TRBV19 to TRBJ2-7; D might be TRBD2 (6 bases). Germline V CDR1 and CDR2: LNHDA, SQIVND (reference sequence). This CDR3 contains 15 residues. The ends were cut back, 5 bases at V and 1 base at J, with 15 bases in the middle. CDR3 in amino acids: CASSSAASDSYEQYF. CDR3 DNA sequence: TGTGCCAGTAGTTCAGCGGCTAGCGATTCCTACGAGCAGTACTTC. Combining the CDR3 with reference TRBV19 and TRBJ2-7 gives the whole variable domain DGGITQSPKYLFRKEGQNVTLSCEQNLNHDAMYWYRQDPGQGLRLIYYSQIVNDFQKGDIAEGYSVSREKKESFPLTVTSAQKNPTAFYLCASSSAASDSYEQYFGPGTRLTVT.

The chain has TRBV12-3 or TRBV12-4 and TRBJ1-1; TRBD1 agrees at 7 bases. After removal of 4 bases from V and 6 bases from J, the junction contained 5 bases not matched to a gene. The CDR3 is made up of 13 amino acids. CDR3 in amino acids: CASSSNRGSEAFF. CDR3 DNA: TGTGCCAGCAGTTCGAACAGGGGTTCTGAAGCTTTCTTT.

The rearrangement links TRBV5-1 to TRBJ2-3; D possibly uses TRBD1 or TRBD2 (5 bases each). Trimming removed 4 bases at V and 1 base at J, with 13 bases between. Germline V gene sequence: CDR1 SGHRS, CDR2 YFSETQ. CDR3 length: 15 residues. The CDR3 bases are TGCGCCAGCAGCGTGACGGGACGGGGCACAGATACGCAGTATTTT. Its translation is CASSVTGRGTDTQYF.

This clonotype is medium-sized. V is TRBV19 and J is TRBJ2-7; 8 bases line up with TRBD1. Germline CDR1 reads LNHDA; CDR2 reads SQIVND (reference sequence). CDR3 length equals 14 residues. Losses at the gene ends were 5 bases for V and 7 bases for J; bases not matched to a gene: 10. Here the CDR3 DNA reads TGTGCCAGTAGTTCCGACAGGGGAACCAGTGAGCAGTACTTC. It yields the protein CASSSDRGTSEQYF. The complete variable domain, with remaining parts taken from reference TRBV19 and TRBJ2-7, reads DGGITQSPKYLFRKEGQNVTLSCEQNLNHDAMYWYRQDPGQGLRLIYYSQIVNDFQKGDIAEGYSVSREKKESFPLTVTSAQKNPTAFYLCASSSDRGTSEQYFGPGTRLTVT.